Following are 28 T cell receptor beta chains from one sample sequenced in a study of blood T cell repertoires in COVID-19. The method was immunoSEQ multiplex PCR; TCRdb's version includes in-frame clones alone and lacks a portion of them. The sample lists 53,000 or so clones, over 85% occurring once. The specimen was peripheral blood. These receptors all stem from a man older than 75 with acute or convalescent COVID-19.

In DNA form, the CDR3 reads TGTGCCAGCAGTGAAGGGGGGCGCGGGAACACTGAAGCTTTCTTT. Its translation is CASSEGGRGNTEAFF. The V call is TRBV6-1, the J call TRBJ1-1, with D possibly matching TRBD1 (6 bases). Trimming pared 1 base from V and 1 base from J, leaving 10 bases between. CDR1 is MNHNS and CDR2 is SASEGT in the germline V gene. The CDR3 runs 15 residues.

This clone has only a few counts. The chain is built from TRBV10-1 and TRBJ1-4; tentatively, D is TRBD1 (5 bases). The germline V gene has CDR1 WNHNN and CDR2 SYGVQD (reference sequence). CDR3 length equals 15 residues. The V gene lost 0 bases and the J gene lost 7 bases, with 12 bases spanning the gap. This chain's CDR3 is CASSESVQGGEKLFF. The CDR3 DNA reads TGCGCCAGCAGTGAGTCGGTGCAGGGTGGTGAAAAACTGTTTTTT.

V is TRBV6-5 and J is TRBJ2-7; 9 bases map to TRBD1. This CDR3 is built from 14 residues. The germline V gene encodes CDR1 MNHEY and CDR2 SVGAGI. Losses at the gene ends were 4 bases for V and 6 bases for J; bases not matched to a gene: 7. The DNA for the CDR3 is TGTGCCAGCAGTTGGGGACAGGGAGGTTTCGAGCAGTACTTC. It specifies CASSWGQGGFEQYF.

The gene calls are TRBV19 and TRBJ2-3; D perhaps matches TRBD1 (5 bases). The CDR3 sequence is 15 residues long. The V and J ends lost 2 bases and 6 bases respectively, with 15 bases between them. The germline V gene encodes CDR1 LNHDA and CDR2 SQIVND (reference sequence). Written as DNA, the CDR3 is TGTGCCAGTAGTATAAGTACCCAGGGCCCCGATACGCAGTATTTT. It yields the protein CASSISTQGPDTQYF.

V is TRBV19 and J is TRBJ1-3; 8 nucleotides match TRBD1. CDR3 size: 13 residues. Germline CDR1 and CDR2: LNHDA and SQIVND (reference sequence). J lost 2 bases, V lost 9 bases, and 3 bases had no gene match. CDR3 nucleotides: TGTGCCAGCGGACAGGGCCCTGGAAACACCATATATTTT. It is translated as CASGQGPGNTIYF.

The sample holds one count of this clone. The chain joins TRBV3-1 (or the pseudogene TRBV3-2) to TRBJ1-3; D not resolved. This CDR3 contains 14 residues. Trimming cost V 1 base and J 4 bases, with 8 bases left between them. Germline CDR1 is LGHDT and CDR2 is YNNKEL (reference sequence). The CDR3 sequence: CASSQGLSGNTIYF. CDR3 sequence (DNA): TGTGCCAGCAGCCAAGGCCTATCGGGAAACACCATATATTTT.

This chain connects TRBV10-1 to TRBJ2-3; TRBD1 might be the D (5 bases). Deletions cut 6 bases from V and 0 bases from J, with 13 bases between. The length of the CDR3 is 15 residues. Looked up from germline, CDR1 is WNHNN and CDR2 is SYGVQD (reference sequence). The CDR3 sequence is CASSSRQISTDTQYF. Here the CDR3 DNA reads TGCGCCAGCAGCTCAAGACAGATTAGCACAGATACGCAGTATTTT.

V is TRBV6-5 and J is TRBJ2-2, with 8 bases that match TRBD1. The CDR3 consists of 14 residues. Trimming removed 8 bases from V and 7 bases from J; junction bases left unmatched: 9. Germline CDR1 and CDR2: MNHEY and SVGAGI. CDR3 residues: CASDDRGLVGELFF. DNA of the CDR3: TGTGCCAGCGATGACAGGGGATTAGTCGGGGAGCTGTTTTTT.

This rearrangement joins TRBV10-1 to TRBJ1-1; D is possibly TRBD1 (5 bases). Trimming stripped 0 bases from V and 6 bases from J, with 17 bases between. The CDR3 contains 16 residues. In germline, CDR1 is WNHNN, CDR2 SYGVQD (reference sequence). CDR3 DNA sequence: TGCGCCAGCAGTGAGTCATCCTTGTCTACGGGGGCTGAAGCTTTCTTT. Translated, it gives CASSESSLSTGAEAFF.

CDR3 bases: TGTGCCAGCAGCTCCCGGTACGAGCAGTACTTC. Translation: CASSSRYEQYF. The chain has TRBV28 and TRBJ2-7, with no clear D. Trimming removed 6 bases from V and 4 bases from J, with 7 bases in between. This CDR3 region has 11 residues. Germline lookup yields CDR1 MDHEN and CDR2 SYDVKM.

The chain recombines TRBV10-3 with TRBJ2-3; 14 positions agree with TRBD2. The CDR3 contains 16 residues. After removal of 3 bases from V and 8 bases from J, the junction contained 7 bases not matched to a gene. Germline-derived CDR1 and CDR2 are ENHRY and SYGVKD. The CDR3 region is CAISERTSGGYGTQYF. DNA for the CDR3: TGTGCCATCAGTGAAAGGACTAGCGGGGGGTACGGTACGCAGTATTTT.

The chain employs TRBV30 and TRBJ1-1; possible D gene TRBD1, 6 bases. V was trimmed by 0 bases and J by 13 bases, leaving 21 bases between them. Germline CDR1 and CDR2: GTSNPN and SVGIG (reference sequence). The CDR3 spans 14 residues. The CDR3, as DNA: TGTGCCTGGAGTGTACTCAAATCGGGGGGCGGCGTTTTCTTT. Translation gives CAWSVLKSGGGVFF.

The chain has TRBV6-1 and TRBJ2-2; possible D gene TRBD2, 6 bases. Trimming removed 2 bases from V and 6 bases from J, with 16 bases in between. CDR1 MNHNS and CDR2 SASEGT come from the germline V gene. This CDR3 has 16 residues. CDR3 bases: TGTGCCAGCAGTGAACTGGGCTTGGGCGGGGCCGGGGAGCTGTTTTTT. This translates into CASSELGLGGAGELFF.

CDR3 protein: CASSPPFQGREQFF. The CDR3, as DNA: TGTGCCAGCAGCCCTCCCTTTCAGGGTAGGGAGCAGTTCTTC. The chain has TRBV7-9 and TRBJ2-1, with a weak D call TRBD1 (5 bases). This CDR3 region has 14 residues. The V gene's germline CDR1 is SEHNR and CDR2 FQNEAQ (reference sequence). V was trimmed by 5 bases and J by 10 bases, leaving 18 bases between them.

The chain employs TRBV5-1 and TRBJ2-1, with 12 bases lining up with TRBD2. CDR3 length: 16 residues. The germline CDR1 and CDR2 sequences are SGHRS and YFSETQ. With V trimmed by 3 bases and J by 7 bases, 8 bases remained unmatched. This CDR3 reads CASSSLLAGGPNEQFF. The CDR3 DNA is TGCGCCAGCAGCTCCCTACTAGCGGGGGGCCCTAATGAGCAGTTCTTC. Full variable domain (missing parts from reference TRBV5-1 and TRBJ2-1): KAGVTQTPRYLIKTRGQQVTLSCSPISGHRSVSWYQQTPGQGLQFLFEYFSETQRNKGNFPGRFSGRQFSNSRSEMNVSTLELGDSALYLCASSSLLAGGPNEQFFGPGTRLTVL.

The chain combines TRBV29-1 with TRBJ2-1; 9 positions agree with TRBD2. Germline CDR1 is SQVTM and CDR2 is ANQGSEA. The V gene end was trimmed by 5 bases and the J gene end by 8 bases; junction bases not matched to a gene: 7. CDR3 length: 13 residues. CDR3 nucleotide sequence: TGCAGCGTTACGGGACTAGCTTTCGATGAGCAGTTCTTC. Amino acid sequence: CSVTGLAFDEQFF.

This clone was observed a few times. This chain joins TRBV7-9 and TRBJ2-5; 14 nucleotides agree with TRBD2. This CDR3 has 18 amino acids. The germline V gene has CDR1 SEHNR and CDR2 FQNEAQ (reference sequence). Unmatched junction bases numbered 4, after V lost 1 base and J lost 0 bases. DNA of the CDR3: TGTGCCAGCAGCTTAGGCGGGACTAGCGGGGGTTACCAAGAGACCCAGTACTTC. Translated, it gives CASSLGGTSGGYQETQYF.

This chain joins TRBV19 and TRBJ2-5, with D perhaps matching TRBD2 (6 bases). CDR1 is LNHDA, CDR2 SQIVND, per germline (reference sequence). This CDR3 comprises 13 residues. The V and J ends lost 5 bases and 5 bases respectively, with 12 bases between them. The CDR3 bases are TGTGCCAGTAGTGACTCGAGCGGGGAGACCCAGTACTTC. Protein: CASSDSSGETQYF.

V usage is TRBV11-3 and J usage is TRBJ1-1, with TRBD1 matching 8 bases. The germline CDR1 and CDR2 sequences are SGHNT and YENEEA. The CDR3 spans 14 residues. V lost 5 bases, J lost 2 bases, and 4 bases stayed unmatched. CDR3 coding DNA: TGTGCCAGCAGCGACAGGGGCAAAAACACTGAAGCTTTCTTT. It is translated as CASSDRGKNTEAFF.

This chain connects TRBV11-2 to TRBJ2-5; TRBD2 matches 8 bases. There are 17 residues in the CDR3. Germline V gene lookup returns CDR1 SGHAT and CDR2 FQNNGV. J gave up 2 bases and V 4 bases, and 12 bases lay outside the gene matches. CDR3 sequence (DNA): TGTGCCAGCAGCTCTCCATTGGAACTAGCGGTACAAGAGACCCAGTACTTC. This sequence encodes CASSSPLELAVQETQYF.

The V call is TRBV19, the J call TRBJ1-2; D is perhaps TRBD1 (5 bases). Germline CDR1 LNHDA, CDR2 SQIVND (reference sequence). This CDR3 is 13 amino acids long. Trimming stripped 4 bases from V and 5 bases from J, with 11 bases between. In DNA form, the CDR3 reads TGTGCCAGTAGTACTTCACGACAGTATGGCTACACCTTC. Its protein product is CASSTSRQYGYTF.

This chain connects TRBV25-1 to TRBJ1-6; 8 positions agree with TRBD1. The CDR3 has 15 residues. CDR1 and CDR2 from the germline V gene are MGHDK and SYGVNS. V shed 4 bases and J 9 bases; nucleotides not matched to a gene: 8. CDR3 in amino acids: CASSARDRRVSPLHF. CDR3 coding DNA: TGTGCCAGCAGTGCCAGGGACAGGCGGGTTTCACCCCTCCACTTT.

The chain joins TRBV27 to TRBJ1-4; 10 bases fit TRBD1. This CDR3 region has 15 residues. V shed 5 bases and J 7 bases; nucleotides not matched to a gene: 7. Germline V gene lookup returns CDR1 MNHEY and CDR2 SMNVEV (reference sequence). The CDR3 sequence: CASSPRTGGVEKLFF. CDR3 bases: TGTGCCAGCAGTCCACGGACAGGGGGAGTTGAAAAACTGTTTTTT.

This clone was recorded only once. The genes are TRBV4-1 and TRBJ1-2; 12 nucleotides match TRBD1. The CDR3 length is 15 residues. CDR1 is MGHRA, CDR2 YSYEKL, per germline. V lost 4 bases to trimming and J lost 6 bases; unmatched junction nucleotides: 6. Here the CDR3 reads CASSPGDRGQHGYTF. DNA of the CDR3: TGCGCCAGCAGCCCAGGGGACAGGGGGCAGCATGGCTACACCTTC.

The chain carries TRBV6-2 or TRBV6-3 and TRBJ2-7, with 7 bases lining up with TRBD1. From germline, CDR1 is MNHEY and CDR2 SVGEGT. This CDR3 spans 18 amino acids. The junction had 16 bases not matched to a gene; V was cut back by 5 bases and J by 0 bases. The CDR3 is CASSRPIGTARPSYEQYF. The CDR3 DNA is TGTGCCAGCAGTAGACCCATCGGGACAGCTAGACCCTCCTACGAGCAGTACTTC.

The V and J genes are TRBV7-6 and TRBJ2-1; possibly TRBD2 for D (6 bases). This CDR3 is built from 13 residues. Germline V gives CDR1 SGHVS, CDR2 FNYEAQ. Trimming cost V 2 bases and J 10 bases, with 12 bases left between them. The chain's CDR3 is CASSLWGDQEQFF. The CDR3 nucleotides are TGTGCCAGCAGCTTATGGGGGGATCAAGAGCAGTTCTTC.

V and J are TRBV2 and TRBJ2-3; possible D gene TRBD2, 6 bases. V lost 4 bases and J 3 bases, leaving 11 bases between the germline ends. This CDR3 spans 14 amino acids. CDR1 is SNHLY and CDR2 is FYNNEI in the germline V gene. As DNA, the CDR3 is TGTGCCAGCAGTGGGGGGGTCCAAACAGATACGCAGTATTTT. Amino acid sequence: CASSGGVQTDTQYF.

The chain is built from TRBV2 and TRBJ1-4, with D unclear. V was cut by 5 bases and J by 5 bases, with 9 bases left in between. Per the germline V gene, CDR1 is SNHLY and CDR2 is FYNNEI. The CDR3 is 13 amino acids. CDR3 DNA: TGTGCCAGCAGTCGGAGGGTCAATGAAAAACTGTTTTTT. Its protein product is CASSRRVNEKLFF.